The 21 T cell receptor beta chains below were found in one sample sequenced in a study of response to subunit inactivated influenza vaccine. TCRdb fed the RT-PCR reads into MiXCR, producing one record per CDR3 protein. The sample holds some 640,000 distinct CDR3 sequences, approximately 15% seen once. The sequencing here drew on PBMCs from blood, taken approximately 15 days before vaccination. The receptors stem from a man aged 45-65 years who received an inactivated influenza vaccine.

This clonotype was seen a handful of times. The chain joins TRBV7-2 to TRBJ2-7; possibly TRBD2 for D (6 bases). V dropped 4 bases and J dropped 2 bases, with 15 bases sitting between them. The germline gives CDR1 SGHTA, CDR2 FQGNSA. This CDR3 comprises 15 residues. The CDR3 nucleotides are TGTGCCAGCAGCTACCTAGCGCGTACTACCTACGAGCAGTACTTC. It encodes CASSYLARTTYEQYF.

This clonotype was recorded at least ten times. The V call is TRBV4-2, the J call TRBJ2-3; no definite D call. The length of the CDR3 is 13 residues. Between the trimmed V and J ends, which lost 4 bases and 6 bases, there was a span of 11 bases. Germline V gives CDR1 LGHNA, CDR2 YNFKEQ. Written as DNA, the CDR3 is TGTGCCAGCAGCCCCACCCGTGCCGATACGCAGTATTTT. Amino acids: CASSPTRADTQYF.

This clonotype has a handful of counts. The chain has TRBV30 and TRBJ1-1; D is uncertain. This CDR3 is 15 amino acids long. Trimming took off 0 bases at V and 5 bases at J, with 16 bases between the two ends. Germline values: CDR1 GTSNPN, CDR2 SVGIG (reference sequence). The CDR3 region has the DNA TGTGCCTGGAGTGTACGGAGTGGAGGGTCGACTGAAGCTTTCTTT. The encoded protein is CAWSVRSGGSTEAFF.

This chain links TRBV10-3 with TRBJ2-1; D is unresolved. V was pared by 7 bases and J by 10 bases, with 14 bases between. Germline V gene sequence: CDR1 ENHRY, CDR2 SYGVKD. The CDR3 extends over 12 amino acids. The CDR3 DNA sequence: TGTGCCATCACCCCGGATGGGATCGAGCAGTTCTTC. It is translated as CAITPDGIEQFF.

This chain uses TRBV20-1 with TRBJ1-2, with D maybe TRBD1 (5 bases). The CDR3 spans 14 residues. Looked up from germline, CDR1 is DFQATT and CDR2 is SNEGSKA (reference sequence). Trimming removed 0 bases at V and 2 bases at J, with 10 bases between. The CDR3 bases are TGCAGTGCTAGAGATCGCGCAGGGAACTATGGCTACACCTTC. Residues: CSARDRAGNYGYTF.

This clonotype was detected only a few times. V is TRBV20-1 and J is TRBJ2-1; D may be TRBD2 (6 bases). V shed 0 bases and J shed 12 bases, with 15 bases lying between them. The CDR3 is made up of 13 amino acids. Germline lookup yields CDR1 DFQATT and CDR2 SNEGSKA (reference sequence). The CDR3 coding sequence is TGCAGTGCTAGAGATTTCGGCGGGAAGGGGCAGTTCTTC. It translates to CSARDFGGKGQFF.

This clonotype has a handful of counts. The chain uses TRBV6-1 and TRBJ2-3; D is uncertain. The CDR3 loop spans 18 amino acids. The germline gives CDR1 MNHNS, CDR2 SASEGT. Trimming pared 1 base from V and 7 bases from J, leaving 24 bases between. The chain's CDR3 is CASSEVQQSLTSPYTQYF. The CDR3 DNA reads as TGTGCCAGCAGTGAAGTCCAGCAGTCCCTTACCAGCCCTTATACGCAGTATTTT.

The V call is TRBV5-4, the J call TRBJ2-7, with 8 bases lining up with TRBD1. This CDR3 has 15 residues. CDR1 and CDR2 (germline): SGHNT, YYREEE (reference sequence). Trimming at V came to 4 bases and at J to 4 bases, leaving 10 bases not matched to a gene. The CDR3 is CASSPMGTGLYEQYF. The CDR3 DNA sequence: TGTGCCAGCAGCCCCATGGGGACAGGCCTGTACGAGCAGTACTTC.

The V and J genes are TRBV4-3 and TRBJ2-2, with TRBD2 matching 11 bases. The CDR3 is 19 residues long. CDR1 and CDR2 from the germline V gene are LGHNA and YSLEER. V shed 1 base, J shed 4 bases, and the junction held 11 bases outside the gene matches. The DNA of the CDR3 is TGCGCCAGCAGCCAAGTAGTATCTCTTCTAGCGGGAGGCACCGGGGAGCTGTTTTTT. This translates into CASSQVVSLLAGGTGELFF.

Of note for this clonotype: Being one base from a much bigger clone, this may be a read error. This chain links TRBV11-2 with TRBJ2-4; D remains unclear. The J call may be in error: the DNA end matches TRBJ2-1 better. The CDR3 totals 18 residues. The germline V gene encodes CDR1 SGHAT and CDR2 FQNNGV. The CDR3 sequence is CASSQRANNNVAKNIQFF. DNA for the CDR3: TGTGCCAGCAGCCAAAGGGCCAATAATAACGTAGCCAAAAACATTCAGTTCTTC.

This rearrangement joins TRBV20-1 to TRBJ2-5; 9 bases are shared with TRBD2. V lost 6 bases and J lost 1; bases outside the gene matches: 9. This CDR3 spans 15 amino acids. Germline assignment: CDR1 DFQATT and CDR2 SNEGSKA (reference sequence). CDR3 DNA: TGCAGTGCACCAAGCGGGGGGTGGTTCCAAGAGACCCAGTACTTC. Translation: CSAPSGGWFQETQYF.

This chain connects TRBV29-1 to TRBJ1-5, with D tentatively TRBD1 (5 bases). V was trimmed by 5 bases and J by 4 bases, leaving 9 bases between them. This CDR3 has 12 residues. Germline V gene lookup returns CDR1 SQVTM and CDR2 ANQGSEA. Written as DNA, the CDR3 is TGCAGCGTTTTGCAGGGAAATCAGCCCCAGCATTTT. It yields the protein CSVLQGNQPQHF.

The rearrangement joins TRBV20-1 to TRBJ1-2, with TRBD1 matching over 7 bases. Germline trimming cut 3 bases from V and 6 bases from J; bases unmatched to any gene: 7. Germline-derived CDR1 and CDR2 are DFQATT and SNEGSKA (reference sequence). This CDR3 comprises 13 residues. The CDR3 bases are TGCAGTGCTAGGCCCGGGACAGTGGATGGCTACACCTTC. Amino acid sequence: CSARPGTVDGYTF.

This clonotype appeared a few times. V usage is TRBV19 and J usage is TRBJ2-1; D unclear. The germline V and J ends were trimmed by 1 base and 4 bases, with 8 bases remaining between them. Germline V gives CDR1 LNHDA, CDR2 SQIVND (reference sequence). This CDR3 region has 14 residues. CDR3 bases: TGTGCCAGTAGTATAGGACCAGGATACAATGAGCAGTTCTTC. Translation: CASSIGPGYNEQFF.

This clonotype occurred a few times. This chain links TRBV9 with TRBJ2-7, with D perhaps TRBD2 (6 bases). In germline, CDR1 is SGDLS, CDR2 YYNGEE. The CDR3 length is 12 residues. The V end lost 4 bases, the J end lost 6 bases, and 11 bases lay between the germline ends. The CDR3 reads CASSPGGTEQYF. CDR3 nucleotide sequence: TGTGCCAGCAGCCCCGGCGGGACCGAGCAGTACTTC.

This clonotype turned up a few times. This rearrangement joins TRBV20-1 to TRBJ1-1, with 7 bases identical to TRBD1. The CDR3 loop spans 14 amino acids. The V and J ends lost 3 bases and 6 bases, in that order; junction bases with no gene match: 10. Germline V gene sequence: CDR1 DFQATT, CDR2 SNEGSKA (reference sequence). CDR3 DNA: TGCAGTGCTAGGGCCCAGGGGGTGGCAGCTGAAGCTTTCTTT. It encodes CSARAQGVAAEAFF.

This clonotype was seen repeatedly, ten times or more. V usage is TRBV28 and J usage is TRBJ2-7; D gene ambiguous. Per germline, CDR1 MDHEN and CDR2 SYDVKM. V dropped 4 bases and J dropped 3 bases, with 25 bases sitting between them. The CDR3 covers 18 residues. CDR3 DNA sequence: TGTGCCAGCAGTTCCCTATTAACCGGGCTAAGCTTAGACTACGAGCAGTACTTC. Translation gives CASSSLLTGLSLDYEQYF.

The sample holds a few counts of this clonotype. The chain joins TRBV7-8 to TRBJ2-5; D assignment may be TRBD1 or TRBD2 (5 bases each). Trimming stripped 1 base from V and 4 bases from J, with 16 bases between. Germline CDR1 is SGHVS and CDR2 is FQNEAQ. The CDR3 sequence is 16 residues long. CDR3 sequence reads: CASSLGRGRGGETQYF. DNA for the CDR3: TGTGCCAGCAGCTTAGGTCGGGGTAGGGGTGGAGAGACCCAGTACTTC.

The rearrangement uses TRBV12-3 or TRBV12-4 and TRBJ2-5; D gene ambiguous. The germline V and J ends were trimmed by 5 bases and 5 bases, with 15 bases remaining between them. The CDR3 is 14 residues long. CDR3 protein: CASSPPSLGETQYF. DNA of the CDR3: TGTGCCAGCAGTCCCCCCTCTCTCGGGGAGACCCAGTACTTC.

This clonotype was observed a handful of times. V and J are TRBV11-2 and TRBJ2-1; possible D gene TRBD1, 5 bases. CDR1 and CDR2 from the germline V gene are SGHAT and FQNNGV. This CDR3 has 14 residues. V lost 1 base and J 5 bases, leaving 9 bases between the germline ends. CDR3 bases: TGTGCCAGCAGCTTAGTGTCAGGGAACAATGAGCAGTTCTTC. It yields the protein CASSLVSGNNEQFF.

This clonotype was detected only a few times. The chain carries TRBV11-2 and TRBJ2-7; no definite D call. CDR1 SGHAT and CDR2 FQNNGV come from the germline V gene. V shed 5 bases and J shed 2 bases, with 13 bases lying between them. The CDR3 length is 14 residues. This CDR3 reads CASSTAGLPYEQYF. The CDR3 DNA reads TGTGCCAGCAGCACAGCTGGGCTTCCCTACGAGCAGTACTTC.